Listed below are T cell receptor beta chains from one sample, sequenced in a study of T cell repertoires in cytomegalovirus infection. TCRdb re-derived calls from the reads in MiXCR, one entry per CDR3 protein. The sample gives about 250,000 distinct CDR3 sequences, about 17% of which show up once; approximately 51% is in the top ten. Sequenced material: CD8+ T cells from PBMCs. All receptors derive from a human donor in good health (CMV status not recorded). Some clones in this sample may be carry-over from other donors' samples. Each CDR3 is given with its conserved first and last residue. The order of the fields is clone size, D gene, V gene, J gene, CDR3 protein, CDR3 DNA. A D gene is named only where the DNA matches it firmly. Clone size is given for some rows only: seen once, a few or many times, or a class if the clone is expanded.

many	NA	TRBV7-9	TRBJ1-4	CASSLMPDSSHEKLFF	TGTGCCAGCAGCTTAATGCCCGACAGTTCCCATGAAAAACTGTTTTTT
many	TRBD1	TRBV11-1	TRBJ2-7	CASSPGTGEYEQYF	TGTGCCAGCAGCCCCGGGACAGGGGAATACGAGCAGTACTTC
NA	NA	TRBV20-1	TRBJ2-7	CSARGGSTSYEQYF	TGCAGTGCTAGAGGGGGCAGCACTTCCTACGAGCAGTACTTC
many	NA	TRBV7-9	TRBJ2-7	CASSLVVHPYEQYF	TGTGCCAGCAGCTTAGTCGTACACCCCTACGAGCAGTACTTC
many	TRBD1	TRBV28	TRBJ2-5	CASSLEDRGLGETQYF	TGTGCCAGCAGTCTAGAGGACAGGGGGCTGGGGGAGACCCAGTACTTC
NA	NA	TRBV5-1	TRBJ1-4	CASSLEGRLNEKLFF	TGCGCCAGCAGCTTGGAGGGGCGGCTGAATGAAAAACTGTTTTTT
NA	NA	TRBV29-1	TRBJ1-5	CSVESGEDQPQHF	TGCAGCGTCGAGTCCGGAGAAGATCAGCCCCAGCATTTT
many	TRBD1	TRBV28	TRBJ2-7	CATKRQGYEEQYF	TGTGCCACCAAAAGACAGGGATACGAGGAGCAGTACTTC
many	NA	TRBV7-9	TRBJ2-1	CASSAGLYNEQFF	TGTGCCAGCAGCGCGGGACTTTACAATGAGCAGTTCTTC
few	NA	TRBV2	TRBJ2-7	CASKIDSSDSYEQYF	TGTGCCAGCAAGATAGATAGTTCTGACTCCTACGAGCAGTACTTC
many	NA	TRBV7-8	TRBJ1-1	CASSLDLWNTEAFF	TGTGCCAGCAGCTTAGATCTGTGGAACACTGAAGCTTTCTTT
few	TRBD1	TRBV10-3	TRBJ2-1	CAISVLGQRAYNEQFF	TGTGCCATCAGTGTATTGGGACAGAGGGCCTACAATGAGCAGTTCTTC
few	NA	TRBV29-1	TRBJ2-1	CSAWVRNEQFF	TGCAGCGCGTGGGTGCGCAATGAGCAGTTCTTC
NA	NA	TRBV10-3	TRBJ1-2	CAISEDSTWGYTF	TGTGCCATCAGTGAGGACAGCACCTGGGGCTACACCTTC
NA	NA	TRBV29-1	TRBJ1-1	CSVEGRGKGPEAFF	TGCAGCGTTGAAGGGCGAGGGAAGGGCCCTGAAGCTTTCTTT
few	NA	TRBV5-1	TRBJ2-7	CASSFSGANYEQYF	TGCGCCAGCAGCTTTTCCGGGGCTAACTACGAGCAGTACTTC
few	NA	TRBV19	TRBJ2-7	CASSIGQRGSPYEQYF	TGTGCCAGTAGTATAGGACAAAGGGGCTCCCCTTACGAGCAGTACTTC
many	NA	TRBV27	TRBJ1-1	CASSPLQGNTEAFF	TGTGCCAGCAGTCCCTTACAGGGGAACACTGAAGCTTTCTTT
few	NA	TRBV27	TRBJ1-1	CASSLLGTMNTEAFF	TGTGCCAGCAGTTTATTGGGGACAATGAACACTGAAGCTTTCTTT
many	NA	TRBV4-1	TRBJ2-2	CASSHGLSNTGELFF	TGCGCCAGCAGCCACGGCTTATCAAACACCGGGGAGCTGTTTTTT
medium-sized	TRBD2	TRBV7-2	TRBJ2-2	CASSLEERGGDRELFF	TGTGCCAGCAGCTTAGAGGAGCGGGGGGGCGACAGGGAGCTGTTTTTT
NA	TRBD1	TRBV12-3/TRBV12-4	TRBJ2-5	CASSPTGTGKETQYF	TGTGCCAGCAGTCCGACCGGGACAGGGAAAGAGACCCAGTACTTC
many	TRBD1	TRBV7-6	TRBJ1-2	CASSSRQGMDGYTF	TGTGCCAGCAGCTCCCGACAGGGGATGGATGGCTACACCTTC
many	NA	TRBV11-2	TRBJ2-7	CASSIHLGSGYEQYF	TGTGCCAGCAGCATCCACCTCGGGTCCGGCTACGAGCAGTACTTC
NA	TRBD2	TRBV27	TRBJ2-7	CASSFGLEHTEQYF	TGTGCCAGCAGTTTTGGACTAGAACATACAGAGCAGTACTTC
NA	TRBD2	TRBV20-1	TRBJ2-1	CSAPTGGVLNEQFF	TGCAGTGCTCCCACCGGGGGGGTCCTCAATGAGCAGTTCTTC
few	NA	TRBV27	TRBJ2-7	CASSTVGYEQYF	TGTGCCAGCAGTACGGTTGGCTACGAGCAGTACTTC
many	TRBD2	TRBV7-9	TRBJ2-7	CASSKPGLAGGRYEQYF	TGTGCCAGCAGCAAACCGGGACTAGCGGGGGGTCGGTACGAGCAGTACTTC
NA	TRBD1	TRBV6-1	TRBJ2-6	CASSDPWGTLTGGLSGANVLTF	TGTGCCAGCAGCGATCCCTGGGGGACTTTGACAGGGGGTTTGTCTGGGGCCAACGTCCTGACTTTC
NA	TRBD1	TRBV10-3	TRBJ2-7	CAVPGQITYEQYF	TGTGCCGTACCGGGACAGATAACCTACGAGCAGTACTTC
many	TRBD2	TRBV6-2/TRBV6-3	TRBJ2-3	CASSYNTEGLAGHTDTQYF	TGTGCCAGCAGTTACAACACCGAAGGACTAGCGGGGCACACAGATACGCAGTATTTT
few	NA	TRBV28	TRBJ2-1	CASSLVAGSYNEQFF	TGTGCCAGCAGTTTAGTGGCAGGGAGCTACAATGAGCAGTTCTTC
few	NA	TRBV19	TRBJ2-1	CASNGTLEQFF	TGTGCCAGTAATGGGACGCTGGAGCAGTTCTTC
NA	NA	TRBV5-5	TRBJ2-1	CASSLNKGSIYNEQFF	TGTGCCAGCAGCTTGAACAAGGGATCGATCTACAATGAGCAGTTCTTC
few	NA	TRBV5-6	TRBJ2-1	CASSLWVNEQFF	TGTGCCAGCAGCTTGTGGGTCAATGAGCAGTTCTTC
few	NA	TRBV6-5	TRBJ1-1	CASSYSIGVDTEAFF	TGTGCCAGCAGTTACTCGATTGGGGTCGACACTGAAGCTTTCTTT
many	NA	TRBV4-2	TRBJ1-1	CASSQDQETPEAFF	TGTGCCAGCAGCCAAGATCAGGAGACGCCTGAAGCTTTCTTT